This passage covers 9 T cell receptor beta chains from one sample sequenced in a study of spatial heterogeneity in lung cancer (dated by TCRdb to the late 2010s). No cognate antigen is known for these TCRs. The time point label, read with the paper, signifies: sample taken at primary tumor resection. Library preparation employed 5' RACE. The instrument was a NextSeq 500. TCRdb handled the public reads itself, with Q25 trimming in fastp and clone calling in MiXCR, and kept productive beta chains. Entries that share a CDR3 protein sequence are merged under the most common genes and DNA. This sample is represented by about 18,000 distinct CDR3 sequences; about 9.6% of them were singletons. The ten largest clones represent about 22% of the sample. The study at large found these results: The tumor nonsynonymous mutation count correlated with the number of expanded intratumoral alpha and beta TCRs.

The sample here was lung tumor tissue, taken at surgery. These receptor sequences come from a female donor with early-stage non-small cell lung cancer.

This clonotype was observed a few times. With the library built for alpha chains, this beta chain is off target and its frequency is not meaningful. This sequence joins TRBV5-4 and TRBJ2-4, with 8 nucleotides matching TRBD1. The CDR3 covers 15 residues. After removal of 1 base from V and 5 bases from J, the junction contained 5 bases not matched to a gene. Germline lookup yields CDR1 SGHNT and CDR2 YYREEE (reference sequence). The chain's CDR3 is CASSLRSQGENIQYF. The CDR3 DNA sequence: TGTGCCAGCAGCTTGCGGTCACAGGGGGAAAACATTCAGTACTTC.

This clonotype was counted many times. This beta chain was picked up by a library intended for alpha chains and is off target, so its count carries little meaning. The chain recombines TRBV28 with TRBJ2-1; a weak D match, TRBD2 (6 bases). This CDR3 contains 13 residues. The ends were cut back, 2 bases at V and 9 bases at J, with 11 bases in the middle. Germline CDR1 reads MDHEN; CDR2 reads SYDVKM. The CDR3 is CASSLGGEGEQFF. The CDR3 DNA follows: TGTGCCAGCAGTTTAGGAGGGGAAGGTGAGCAGTTCTTC.

This clonotype is deemed medium-sized (0.01 to 0.1%). Because this beta chain is a stray read in a library intended to capture alpha chains, its abundance should not be given much weight. This chain connects TRBV5-1 to TRBJ2-3; 8 bases map to TRBD2. Germline-derived CDR1 and CDR2 are SGHRS and YFSETQ. J gave up 1 base and V 4 bases, and 11 bases lay outside the gene matches. CDR3 length: 17 residues. The CDR3 DNA reads as TGCGCCAGCAGCCTCGGGAGGGGGTCAGCCGGCACAGATACGCAGTATTTT. Translating it yields CASSLGRGSAGTDTQYF.

In this sample, this clonotype turned up many times. This beta chain is off target for a library built for alpha chains, so its abundance means little. This chain links TRBV7-9 with TRBJ2-1; D unresolved. CDR1 and CDR2 from the germline V gene are SEHNR and FQNEAQ (reference sequence). The CDR3 consists of 14 residues. Trimming stripped 0 bases from V and 9 bases from J, with 12 bases between. The CDR3 nucleotides read TGTGCCAGCAGCTTAGCGATGTACCTCCCTGAGCAGTTCTTC. Protein sequence: CASSLAMYLPEQFF.

This clonotype was counted only a few times. A library made for alpha chains picked up this beta chain off target, so its size means little. The chain combines TRBV11-2 with TRBJ1-2; 8 bases fit TRBD1. Per germline, CDR1 SGHAT and CDR2 FQNNGV. Germline trimming cut 5 bases from V and 7 bases from J; bases unmatched to any gene: 6. The CDR3 covers 13 residues. CDR3 protein: CASSRQGKSGYTF. The CDR3 nucleotides read TGTGCCAGCAGCCGACAGGGGAAGTCTGGCTACACCTTC.

The table lists this clonotype with many counts. A library prepared for alpha chains yielded this beta chain as an off-target read; its size is of little meaning. The genes are TRBV10-3 and TRBJ1-1; perhaps TRBD1 as D (5 bases). This CDR3 comprises 15 residues. V lost 2 bases and J 5 bases, leaving 15 bases between the germline ends. Germline values: CDR1 ENHRY, CDR2 SYGVKD. CDR3 protein: CAISEPSAGGTEAFF. CDR3 bases: TGTGCCATCAGTGAGCCTAGCGCTGGGGGAACTGAAGCTTTCTTT.

This clonotype has only a few counts. Found in a library prepared for alpha chains, this beta chain is an off-target read, and its abundance has little meaning. The V call is TRBV3-1, the J call TRBJ2-6, with D maybe TRBD1 (6 bases). Deletions cut 5 bases from V and 0 bases from J, with 23 bases between. The germline CDR1 and CDR2 sequences are LGHDT and YNNKEL (reference sequence). This CDR3 contains 20 residues. As DNA, the CDR3 is TGTGCCAGCAGCATACCCCGGACAGACCCCAGATTCTCTGGGGCCAACGTCCTGACTTTC. This translates into CASSIPRTDPRFSGANVLTF. The whole variable domain, remainder taken from reference TRBV3-1 and TRBJ2-6, is DTAVSQTPKYLVTQMGNDKSIKCEQNLGHDTMYWYKQDSKKFLKIMFSYNNKELIINETVPNRFSPKSPDKAHLNLHINSLELGDSAVYFCASSIPRTDPRFSGANVLTFGAGSRLTVL.

In its sample, this clonotype was seen a few times. For a library built for alpha chains, this beta chain is a stray read; little rests on its size. The gene calls are TRBV4-3 and TRBJ1-2; tentatively, D is TRBD1 (5 bases). The CDR3 contains 15 residues. Germline CDR1 and CDR2: LGHNA and YSLEER. V was shortened by 0 bases and J by 7 bases, with 15 bases between the two germline ends. The CDR3 region is CASSQDHARVFGYTF. For the CDR3, the DNA is TGCGCCAGCAGCCAAGATCACGCCAGGGTTTTTGGCTACACCTTC.

On this clonotype: This beta chain is an unintended read in a library built for alpha chains; its size means little. The gene calls are TRBV7-9 and TRBJ1-3; 9 nucleotides line up with TRBD1. Germline values: CDR1 SEHNR, CDR2 FQNEAQ (reference sequence). CDR3 length: 14 amino acids. Losses at the gene ends were 5 bases for V and 7 bases for J; bases not matched to a gene: 6. The CDR3 region has the DNA TGTGCCAGCAGCCCGGGACAGGGATGGAACACCATATATTTT. Its protein product is CASSPGQGWNTIYF.